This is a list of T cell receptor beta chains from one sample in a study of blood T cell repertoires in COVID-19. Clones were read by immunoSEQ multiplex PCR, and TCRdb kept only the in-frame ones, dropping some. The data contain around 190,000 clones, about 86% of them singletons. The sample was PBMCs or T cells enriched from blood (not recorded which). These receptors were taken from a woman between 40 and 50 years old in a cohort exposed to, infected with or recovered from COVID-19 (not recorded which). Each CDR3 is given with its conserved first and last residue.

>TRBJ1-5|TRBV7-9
CASSLGGPDQPQHF
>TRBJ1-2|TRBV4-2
CASSQEDRLNYGYTF
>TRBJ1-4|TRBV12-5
CASGFGGGEKLFF
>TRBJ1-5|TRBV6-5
CASTPTRGWQPQHF
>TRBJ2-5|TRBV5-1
CASSGSIAGGTRETQYF
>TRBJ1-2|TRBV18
CASSPGEAGYGYTF
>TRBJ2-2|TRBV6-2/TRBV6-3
CASSYWGRTGRTGELFF
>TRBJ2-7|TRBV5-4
CASSLAGLRYEQYF
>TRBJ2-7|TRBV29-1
CSVVGSPIAGDGNEQYF
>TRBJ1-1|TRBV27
CASSLAALNTEAFF
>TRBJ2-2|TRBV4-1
CASSQDATGLGTGELFF
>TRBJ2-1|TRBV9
CASSVEGNEQFF
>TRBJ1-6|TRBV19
CASSIRDREVYRYNSPLHF
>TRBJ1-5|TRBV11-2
CASSLGPGGNQPQHF
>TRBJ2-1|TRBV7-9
CASSLELRLAGGEQFF
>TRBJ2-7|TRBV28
CASSLRGRGIEQYF
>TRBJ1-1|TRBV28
CASTLGQGDTEAFF
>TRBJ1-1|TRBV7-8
CASSLNRDPEAFF
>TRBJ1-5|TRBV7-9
CASSLSVSGNQPQHF
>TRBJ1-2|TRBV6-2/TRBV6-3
CASSPDRVEGYTF
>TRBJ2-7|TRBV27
CASSLWQGDYEQYF
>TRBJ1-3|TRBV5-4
CASSLDVRDSGNTIYF
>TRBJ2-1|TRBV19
CASSILLHSYNEQFF
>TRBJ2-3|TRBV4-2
CASSQRGTSGGTDTQYF
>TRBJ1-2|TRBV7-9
CASSLRGTNYGYTF
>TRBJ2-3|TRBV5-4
CASSLRRELLTDTQYF
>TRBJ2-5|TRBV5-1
CASSLTIVPHAQETQYF
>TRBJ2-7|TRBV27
CASSLNRGGIHEQYF
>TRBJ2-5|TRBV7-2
CASSLSGETQYF
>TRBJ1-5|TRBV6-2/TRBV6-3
CASSHGTGRSNQPQHF
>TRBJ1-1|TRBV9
CASSFGRGNTEAFF
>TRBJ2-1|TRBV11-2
CASSLTTRDNEQFF
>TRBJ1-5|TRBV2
CASTGQGYQPQHF
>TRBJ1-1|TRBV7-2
CASSLVLRNTEAFF
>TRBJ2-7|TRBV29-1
CSVAGTGSSYEQYF
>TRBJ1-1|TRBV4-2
CASSQANRGNTEAFF
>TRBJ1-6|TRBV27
CASSLSILSSPLHF
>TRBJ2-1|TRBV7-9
CASSRYNEQFF
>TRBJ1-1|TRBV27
CASSLLWEGVGTEAFF
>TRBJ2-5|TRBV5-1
CASRASGGALETQYF
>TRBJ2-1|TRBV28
CASSFGLAGDFEQFF
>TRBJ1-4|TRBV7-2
CASSFPLSRVGEKLFF
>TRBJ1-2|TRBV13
CASSSRQGGADGYTF
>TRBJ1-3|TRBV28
CASSFLSGGNTIYF
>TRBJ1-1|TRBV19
CASSIEGQMNTEAFF
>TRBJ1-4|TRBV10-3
CATGGGAEKLFF
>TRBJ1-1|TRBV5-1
CASSFTGENTEAFF
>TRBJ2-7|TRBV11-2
CASSLTNYEQYF
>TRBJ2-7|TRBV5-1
CASSHVTTGESYEQYF
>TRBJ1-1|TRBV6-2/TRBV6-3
CASSYSTGTGLRGEAFF
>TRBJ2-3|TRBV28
CASSFPRQASTDTQYF
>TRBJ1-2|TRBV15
CATTQGPRANYGYTF
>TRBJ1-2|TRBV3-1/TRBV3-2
CASSVTANYGYTF
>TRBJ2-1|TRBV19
CASSNRQGGLHNEQFF
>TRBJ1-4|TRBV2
CASSDRVQAPEELFF
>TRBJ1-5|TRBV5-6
CASSLVSRGYNSNQPQHF
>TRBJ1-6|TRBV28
CASRTGTDNSPLHF
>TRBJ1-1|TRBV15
CATSRDLFGTEAFF
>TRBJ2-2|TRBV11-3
CASRKETSYTGELFF